The entry below gives a single T cell receptor beta chain sequence along with its context. Its antigen is currently unknown. Clones were sequenced by immunoSEQ multiplex PCR, and TCRdb holds only the in-frame ones, with some missing. The data show 2 million to 2.5 million clones, with 90% to 97% seen just once and more than 0.1% held by the top ten. All donors were Caucasian adults living in Nashville, Tennessee. The data were taken from a study of shared clonotypes between healthy human individuals. Findings and limits, study-wide: Shared clonotypes across all four donors exceeded non-shared ones in generation probability.

The source is a man between 18 and 35 years old in good health. Sequenced sample: naive CD4+ T cells sorted from blood. Subset in this sample: CD45RA+ positively selected.

In DNA form, the CDR3 reads TGCGCCAGCTGTGTCGGCCCGGCGGGGGAGCAGTACTTC. Encoded protein: CASCVGPAGEQYF. The genes are TRBV10-1 and TRBJ2-7; possible D gene TRBD2, 6 bases. The CDR3 sequence is 13 residues long. Germline loops: CDR1 WNHNN, CDR2 SYGVQD (reference sequence). V was shortened by 8 bases and J by 7 bases, with 18 bases between the two germline ends.